These 29 T cell receptor beta chains share one sample of origin, sequenced in a study of T-cell memory formation after mild COVID-19. TCRdb passed the 5' RACE reads through MiXCR, listing each CDR3 protein once. The table shows about 240,000 distinct CDR3 sequences, with approximately 9% occurring only once. The sequencing sample was made of PBMCs or a T cell subset sorted from them (not recorded which). The receptors here all came from a man aged 18 to 29 who had mild COVID-19 (a few samples of this study predate the infection). Cell type and time point are not known.

The table lists this clonotype with many counts. The chain joins TRBV3-1 to TRBJ2-5; TRBD2 agrees at 9 bases. The CDR3 is 16 residues long. J was trimmed by 2 bases and V by 1 base; bases with no gene match: 5. Germline CDR1 is LGHDT and CDR2 is YNNKEL (reference sequence). The CDR3 loop is CASSQVLAGLQETQYF. The CDR3 DNA follows: TGTGCCAGCAGCCAAGTCCTAGCGGGGTTGCAAGAGACCCAGTACTTC.

The chain combines TRBV7-2 with TRBJ2-1; D is ambiguous. The V end lost 5 bases, the J end lost 7 bases, and 9 bases lay between the germline ends. CDR3 length: 12 residues. Germline assignment: CDR1 SGHTA and CDR2 FQGNSA. DNA for the CDR3: TGTGCCAGCAGCCCATCCCGGAATGAGCAGTTCTTC. Its translation: CASSPSRNEQFF.

The V call is TRBV20-1, the J call TRBJ1-5; perhaps TRBD1 as D (6 bases). CDR1 is DFQATT, CDR2 SNEGSKA, per germline (reference sequence). V lost 7 bases to trimming and J lost 0 bases, with 13 bases between them. The CDR3 sequence is 14 residues long. CDR3 nucleotide sequence: TGCAGTGTTCTGACAGGAGATAGCAATCAGCCCCAGCATTTT. It yields the protein CSVLTGDSNQPQHF.

V and J are TRBV7-8 and TRBJ2-3; the match to TRBD2 covers 8 bases. V was clipped by 2 bases and J by 6 bases; unmatched bases: 7. The V gene's germline CDR1 is SGHVS and CDR2 FQNEAQ. The CDR3 spans 15 residues. This CDR3 reads CASSLLGGARDTQYF. The CDR3 nucleotides read TGTGCCAGCAGCTTACTCGGGGGGGCGCGGGATACGCAGTATTTT.

Remarks on this clonotype: One end of the junction varies from germline; a read error may be responsible. The J gene is TRBJ2-3, the V gene TRBV24-1; TRBD1 aligns across 10 bases. Germline V gene sequence: CDR1 KGHDR, CDR2 SFDVKD. The CDR3 has 14 residues. The CDR3 spells CATSERDRGNTQYF. The CDR3, as DNA: TGTGCCACAAGTGAACGGGACAGGGGAAATACGCAGTATTTT.

The V and J genes are TRBV5-1 and TRBJ1-2; D remains ambiguous. CDR3 size: 15 residues. Germline V gene data show CDR1 as SGHRS and CDR2 as YFSETQ. V lost 2 bases, J lost 2 bases, and 13 bases lay in between. In DNA form, the CDR3 reads TGCGCCAGCAGCTTTTCCGTTAGGGAGAACTATGGCTACACCTTC. Residues: CASSFSVRENYGYTF.

This clonotype was detected a few times. The chain has TRBV29-1 and TRBJ1-2; 9 nucleotides line up with TRBD1. The germline V gene encodes CDR1 SQVTM and CDR2 ANQGSEA. Losses at the gene ends were 6 bases for V and 4 bases for J; bases not matched to a gene: 6. The length of the CDR3 is 13 residues. The DNA for the CDR3 is TGCAGCGTCGCGGGACAGGGAGCCTATGGCTACACCTTC. Translated: CSVAGQGAYGYTF.

The chain is built from TRBV20-1 and TRBJ2-5; a possible D gene is TRBD2 (6 bases). Germline CDR1 reads DFQATT; CDR2 reads SNEGSKA (reference sequence). Trimming took 3 bases from V and 1 from J, leaving 15 bases between them. CDR3 size: 15 residues. CDR3 DNA: TGCAGTGCTAGTCCGGGGGTGGGAGGCCAAGAGACCCAGTACTTC. It yields the protein CSASPGVGGQETQYF.

In its sample, this clonotype was seen a few times. The chain is built from TRBV5-1 and TRBJ1-1; D uncertain. V was shortened by 3 bases and J by 1 base, with 10 bases between the two germline ends. This CDR3 spans 14 amino acids. From germline, CDR1 is SGHRS and CDR2 YFSETQ. The CDR3 nucleotides read TGCGCCAGCAGCTCCCGCTCACGGAACACTGAAGCTTTCTTT. It is translated as CASSSRSRNTEAFF.

This rearrangement joins TRBV7-7 to TRBJ2-2, with 8 bases identical to TRBD1. Germline V gene data show CDR1 as SSHAT and CDR2 as FNYEAQ (reference sequence). The CDR3 length is 14 residues. The V segment lost 7 bases and the J segment 3 bases; nucleotides outside the gene matches: 4. The CDR3 nucleotides are TGTGCCAGCACCCCGGACAGGGACACCGGGGAGCTGTTTTTT. Its translation: CASTPDRDTGELFF.

V usage is TRBV20-1 and J usage is TRBJ2-7; 8 positions agree with TRBD1. Trimming at V came to 6 bases and at J to 2 bases, leaving 6 bases not matched to a gene. The CDR3 totals 13 residues. Per the germline V gene, CDR1 is DFQATT and CDR2 is SNEGSKA (reference sequence). The CDR3 bases are TGCAGTGCGGGACAGGACGAAACCTACGAGCAGTACGTC. Amino acids: CSAGQDETYEQYV.

This clonotype was observed a few times. The V and J genes are TRBV27 and TRBJ2-7; the D gene is possibly TRBD1 (5 bases). Trimming pared 3 bases from V and 1 base from J, leaving 13 bases between. The CDR3 runs 15 residues. Germline lookup yields CDR1 MNHEY and CDR2 SMNVEV (reference sequence). For the CDR3, the DNA is TGTGCCAGCAGTTTTACGGCAGGGCGGTCCTACGAGCAGTACTTC. This codes for CASSFTAGRSYEQYF.

V is TRBV13 and J is TRBJ2-7, with unresolved D. The germline V gene has CDR1 PRHDT and CDR2 FYEKMQ (reference sequence). With 5 bases removed from V and 7 bases from J, the gap between germline ends came to 9 bases. The CDR3 totals 11 residues. This CDR3 is CASSVIEEQYF. Written as DNA, the CDR3 is TGTGCCAGCAGCGTAATAGAGGAGCAGTACTTC.

A few counts support this clonotype. The rearrangement joins TRBV5-4 to TRBJ1-1; 7 bases line up with TRBD1. Trimming took 1 base from V and 6 from J; bases not matched to a gene: 6. The CDR3 covers 14 residues. CDR1 SGHNT and CDR2 YYREEE come from the germline V gene (reference sequence). The CDR3 nucleotides are TGTGCCAGCAGCTTGAAGGGACAGACTTCTGAAGCTTTCTTT. It specifies CASSLKGQTSEAFF.

This clonotype was recorded many times. The J gene is TRBJ2-5, the V gene TRBV5-6; no reliable D call. From germline, CDR1 is SGHDT and CDR2 YYEEEE. Trimming took off 3 bases at V and 1 base at J, with 10 bases between the two ends. The length of the CDR3 is 14 residues. The CDR3 nucleotides are TGTGCCAGCAGCTCCGGACCCTTCCAAGAGACCCAGTACTTC. It codes for CASSSGPFQETQYF.

The chain has TRBV29-1 and TRBJ2-5; D possibly corresponds to TRBD1 (6 bases). CDR3 length: 13 amino acids. The V gene lost 6 bases and the J gene lost 1 base, with 12 bases spanning the gap. The V gene's germline CDR1 is SQVTM and CDR2 ANQGSEA. CDR3: CSVRRDTQETQYF. For the CDR3, the DNA is TGCAGCGTCCGACGGGACACCCAAGAGACCCAGTACTTC.

V and J are TRBV12-5 and TRBJ1-5; 8 nucleotides align to TRBD1. V dropped 2 bases and J dropped 6; count of bases not matched to a gene: 9. Germline V gives CDR1 LGHNT, CDR2 FRNRAP. There are 16 residues in the CDR3. CDR3 protein: CASGLKFRGRFQPQHF. The CDR3 nucleotides are TGTGCTAGTGGTTTGAAGTTCAGGGGGCGATTTCAGCCCCAGCATTTT.

The chain carries TRBV5-5 and TRBJ2-1; D is possibly TRBD1 (6 bases). Germline-derived CDR1 and CDR2 are SGHKS and YYEKEE (reference sequence). V lost 5 bases to trimming and J lost 2 bases, with 14 bases between them. The CDR3 sequence is 15 residues long. CDR3 in DNA: TGTGCCAGCAGTCACGACAGGCGAACCTACAATGAGCAGTTCTTC. It translates to CASSHDRRTYNEQFF.

This clonotype was counted a few times. The gene calls are TRBV6-5 and TRBJ2-1; D possibly matches TRBD1 or TRBD2 (5 bases each). This CDR3 region has 13 residues. CDR1 is MNHEY, CDR2 SVGAGI, per germline. Trimming left V 7 bases short and J 8 bases short, with 15 bases between. CDR3 DNA: TGTGCCAGCACCGGGGACGCCGGCGATGAGCAGTTCTTC. Its protein product is CASTGDAGDEQFF.

The V call is TRBV12-3 or TRBV12-4, the J call TRBJ2-1, with D tentatively TRBD2 (6 bases). The V end was cut by 6 bases, the J end by 4 bases, with 13 bases between. The CDR3 spans 14 residues. Here the CDR3 DNA reads TGTGCCAGCAGGCAGGGACTGGAATACAATGAGCAGTTCTTC. Its protein is CASRQGLEYNEQFF.

This clonotype was counted a few times. V and J are TRBV12-3 or TRBV12-4 and TRBJ1-1; D possibly corresponds to TRBD1 (5 bases). With 3 bases removed from V and 4 bases from J, the gap between germline ends came to 12 bases. The length of the CDR3 is 14 residues. CDR3: CASSFGGPSTEAFF. The CDR3, as DNA: TGTGCCAGCAGTTTTGGGGGTCCAAGCACTGAAGCTTTCTTT.

This clonotype was counted between two and nine times. The genes are TRBV5-4 and TRBJ2-1; D uncertain. CDR3 length equals 16 residues. CDR1 SGHNT and CDR2 YYREEE come from the germline V gene (reference sequence). Trimming removed 0 bases from V and 0 bases from J, with 10 bases in between. CDR3 sequence reads: CASSLDGTSSYNEQFF. In nucleotides, the CDR3 is TGTGCCAGCAGCTTGGATGGCACGAGCTCCTACAATGAGCAGTTCTTC.

This clonotype was picked up many times. V usage is TRBV4-3 and J usage is TRBJ2-5; no clear D. Germline lookup yields CDR1 LGHNA and CDR2 YSLEER. The CDR3 totals 13 residues. The germline V and J ends were trimmed by 10 bases and 2 bases, with 14 bases remaining between them. The CDR3 is CATPDLPQETQYF. In DNA, the CDR3 is TGCGCCACCCCAGACTTGCCACAAGAGACCCAGTACTTC.

The chain combines TRBV7-3 with TRBJ2-5, with TRBD1 identical over 8 bases. This CDR3 contains 15 residues. The V gene end was trimmed by 5 bases and the J gene end by 5 bases; junction bases not matched to a gene: 10. Germline V gene sequence: CDR1 SGHTA, CDR2 FQGTGA. The DNA of the CDR3 is TGTGCCAGCAGCCCCGCAGGGGGCGCGGAGGAGACCCAGTACTTC. It translates to CASSPAGGAEETQYF.

This clonotype was seen at least ten times. V and J are TRBV7-3 and TRBJ1-2; D possibly corresponds to TRBD1 (5 bases). In germline, CDR1 is SGHTA, CDR2 FQGTGA. V lost 6 bases and J lost 2, with 19 bases in between. The CDR3 runs to 16 residues. CDR3 amino acids: CASSKREDNRNYGYTF. In nucleotides, the CDR3 is TGTGCCAGCAGTAAGCGTGAGGACAACAGAAACTATGGCTACACCTTC.

This clonotype was picked up many times. The CDR3 loop reads CAIAGDAGEQYV. CDR3 nucleotides: TGTGCCATCGCAGGTGACGCTGGGGAGCAGTACGTC. This rearrangement joins TRBV10-3 to TRBJ2-7; D remains ambiguous. The CDR3 runs 12 residues. Trimming shortened V by 8 bases and J by 7 bases, and 15 bases separated the two germline ends. Per the germline V gene, CDR1 is ENHRY and CDR2 is SYGVKD.

In this sample, this clonotype turned up many times. The V call is TRBV11-2, the J call TRBJ1-1; D not certain. CDR1 SGHAT and CDR2 FQNNGV come from the germline V gene. Trimming took off 5 bases at V and 1 base at J, with 17 bases between the two ends. This CDR3 comprises 16 residues. The CDR3 reads CASSRPPGRENTEAFF. CDR3 nucleotide sequence: TGTGCCAGCAGCCGTCCCCCGGGCAGAGAGAACACTGAAGCTTTCTTT.

The chain is built from TRBV4-3 and TRBJ1-1; possibly TRBD1 for D (6 bases). Germline CDR1 is LGHNA and CDR2 is YSLEER. V was cut by 4 bases and J by 3 bases, with 15 bases left in between. The CDR3 has 15 amino acids. The CDR3 nucleotides are TGCGCCAGCAGCCGGGACGACAGGACTTACACTGAAGCTTTCTTT. Translation gives CASSRDDRTYTEAFF.

This clonotype appeared a few times. The chain joins TRBV20-1 to TRBJ2-3; tentatively, D is TRBD2 (7 bases). From germline, CDR1 is DFQATT and CDR2 SNEGSKA (reference sequence). V lost 5 bases and J lost 6, with 12 bases in between. This CDR3 is 12 amino acids long. This chain's CDR3 is CSAGRGGDTQYF. CDR3 sequence (DNA): TGCAGTGCTGGTAGGGGGGGGGATACGCAGTATTTT.